Listed below are T cell receptor beta chains from one sample, sequenced in a study of T cell clones after liver transplantation. The assay was immunoSEQ multiplex PCR, and TCRdb's table has in-frame clones only and misses some. Of 45,000 to 60,000 clones detected, more than 70% appear once; the ten largest clones hold 7.5% to 10%. Specimen: CD4+ T cells from blood, collected at the 22-month timepoint. All receptors come from a human patient who received a liver transplant. Some of these T cells may belong to the graft donor. Each CDR3 is given with its conserved first and last residue. Fields, in order: D gene, J gene, V gene, clone size, CDR3 protein, CDR3 DNA. A D gene is named only where the DNA matches it firmly. Rows may omit the clone size; those that give it use once, few, many or a size class.

D gene: NA
J gene: TRBJ1-1
V gene: TRBV30
clone size: once
CDR3 protein: CAWNEQIRIEAFF
CDR3 DNA: TGTGCCTGGAACGAACAGATTAGGATTGAAGCTTTCTTT

D gene: NA
J gene: TRBJ1-2
V gene: TRBV7-8
clone size: NA
CDR3 protein: CASSLDVQGRGYTF
CDR3 DNA: TGTGCCAGCAGCTTAGACGTACAGGGTAGAGGCTACACCTTC

D gene: NA
J gene: TRBJ1-2
V gene: TRBV16
clone size: NA
CDR3 protein: CASSQGRSNYGYTF
CDR3 DNA: TGTGCCAGCAGCCAAGGCCGGTCTAACTATGGCTACACCTTC

D gene: NA
J gene: TRBJ2-7
V gene: TRBV7-2
clone size: NA
CDR3 protein: CASSLDAGSYEQYF
CDR3 DNA: TGTGCCAGCAGCTTAGATGCAGGGTCCTACGAGCAGTACTTC

D gene: TRBD2
J gene: TRBJ2-3
V gene: TRBV19
clone size: NA
CDR3 protein: CASSPSGGRSDTQYF
CDR3 DNA: TGTGCCAGTAGTCCTAGCGGGGGCCGGTCAGATACGCAGTATTTT

D gene: NA
J gene: TRBJ1-5
V gene: TRBV19
clone size: NA
CDR3 protein: CASSPEGPGAGNQPQHF
CDR3 DNA: TGTGCCAGTAGTCCAGAGGGTCCGGGGGCCGGTAATCAGCCCCAGCATTTT

D gene: NA
J gene: TRBJ2-6
V gene: TRBV5-8
clone size: NA
CDR3 protein: CASSFSQAYSGANVLTF
CDR3 DNA: TGTGCCAGCAGCTTCTCTCAGGCCTACTCTGGGGCCAACGTCCTGACTTTC

D gene: TRBD1
J gene: TRBJ2-2
V gene: TRBV27
clone size: NA
CDR3 protein: CASSRATGWAGELFF
CDR3 DNA: TGTGCCAGCAGTCGAGCGACAGGGTGGGCCGGGGAGCTGTTTTTT

D gene: NA
J gene: TRBJ1-5
V gene: TRBV7-7
clone size: NA
CDR3 protein: CASSLAGDGTPSSSSNQPQHF
CDR3 DNA: TGTGCCAGCAGCTTAGCGGGTGACGGTACCCCATCCTCTAGTAGCAATCAGCCCCAGCATTTT

D gene: NA
J gene: TRBJ2-7
V gene: TRBV20-1
clone size: NA
CDR3 protein: CSASFDYEQYF
CDR3 DNA: TGCAGTGCTAGTTTTGACTACGAGCAGTACTTC

D gene: NA
J gene: TRBJ1-2
V gene: TRBV2
clone size: NA
CDR3 protein: CASSEAQRTYGYTF
CDR3 DNA: TGTGCCAGCAGTGAAGCACAGCGGACCTATGGCTACACCTTC

D gene: TRBD2
J gene: TRBJ2-4
V gene: TRBV18
clone size: NA
CDR3 protein: CASSLTSGGSKNIQYF
CDR3 DNA: TGTGCCAGCTCACTTACTAGCGGGGGTTCCAAAAACATTCAGTACTTC

D gene: NA
J gene: TRBJ1-2
V gene: TRBV11-2
clone size: few
CDR3 protein: CASSSLQTGNYGYTF
CDR3 DNA: TGTGCCAGCAGCTCCCTACAAACAGGGAACTATGGCTACACCTTC

D gene: NA
J gene: TRBJ1-1
V gene: TRBV28
clone size: once
CDR3 protein: CASSPGVLGTEAFF
CDR3 DNA: TGTGCCAGCAGTCCCGGAGTCCTGGGGACTGAAGCTTTCTTT

D gene: TRBD1
J gene: TRBJ1-1
V gene: TRBV19
clone size: medium-sized
CDR3 protein: CASSPTGDTEAFF
CDR3 DNA: TGTGCCAGTAGTCCCACAGGGGACACTGAAGCTTTCTTT

D gene: TRBD2
J gene: TRBJ2-1
V gene: TRBV9
clone size: NA
CDR3 protein: CASSDGTSGGLSYNEQFF
CDR3 DNA: TGTGCCAGCAGCGACGGGACTAGCGGGGGCCTCTCCTACAATGAGCAGTTCTTC